Shown below are 24 T cell receptor beta chains from a single sample sequenced in a study of regulatory T cells in long-lasting Graves disease. Arm-PCR of CDR3 regions with iRepertoire HTBI primers generated TCR beta libraries. Using its own MiXCR run on the multiplex PCR reads, TCRdb lists one record per CDR3 protein. The data hold about 460,000 distinct CDR3 sequences, with 22% observed a single time. Time point denoted: persistent/refractory GD, antithyroid drugs over 5 years with positive TRAb. The TCR library was made from RNA extracted from PBMCs. The sample consisted of peripheral blood mononuclear cells (PBMCs), taken when the disease was refractory, from a patient treated with antithyroid drugs. The receptors were sampled from a female donor with Graves disease.

This clonotype was recorded many times. This sequence joins TRBV6-1 and TRBJ1-2, with D possibly TRBD1 on 5 matching bases. Germline-derived CDR1 and CDR2 are MNHNS and SASEGT. CDR3 length equals 16 residues. The ends were cut back, 10 bases at V and 0 bases at J, with 21 bases in the middle. The chain's CDR3 is CATSRAGVSPNYGYTF. For the CDR3, the DNA is TGTGCCACCTCCCGAGCGGGGGTATCCCCTAACTATGGCTACACCTTC.

There are a few counts of this clonotype. The chain carries TRBV5-6 and TRBJ1-2; no clear D gene. The CDR3 consists of 13 residues. Trimming stripped 7 bases from V and 8 bases from J, with 18 bases between. The germline V gene has CDR1 SGHDT and CDR2 YYEEEE. In DNA form, the CDR3 reads TGTGCCAGCGGCGTAAGCACCGGTCTCGGCTACACCTTC. Translating gives CASGVSTGLGYTF.

Notes on this clonotype: A much larger clone is a single base away; this may be a read error. The chain combines TRBV2 with TRBJ1-1; TRBD1 might be the D (5 bases). CDR3 size: 15 residues. Looked up from germline, CDR1 is SNHLY and CDR2 is FYNNEI. The CDR3 region has the DNA TGTGCCAGCATTAAGGGGAGAGGGATGAACGCTGAAGCTTTCTTT. Translated, it gives CASIKGRGMNAEAFF.

In its sample, this clonotype was seen a few times. The chain recombines TRBV7-9 with TRBJ1-5; D is uncertain. V gave up 2 bases and J gave up 4 bases, with 9 bases separating them. This CDR3 is built from 14 residues. The V gene's germline CDR1 is SEHNR and CDR2 FQNEAQ (reference sequence). CDR3 coding DNA: TGTGCCAGCAGCTTAAATGAGGGAAATCAGCCCCAGCATTTT. Translating gives CASSLNEGNQPQHF.

This clonotype was recorded a few times. The chain joins TRBV20-1 to TRBJ2-1; the D gene is possibly TRBD2 (6 bases). Germline CDR1 is DFQATT and CDR2 is SNEGSKA (reference sequence). CDR3 size: 14 residues. Deletions cut 3 bases from V and 4 bases from J, with 13 bases between. The CDR3 sequence: CSASRGNLYNEQFF. In DNA form, the CDR3 reads TGCAGTGCTAGCCGCGGGAACCTATACAATGAGCAGTTCTTC.

This chain connects TRBV30 to TRBJ1-1; 7 bases agree with TRBD1. This CDR3 spans 13 amino acids. Trimming took 8 bases from V and 4 from J; bases not matched to a gene: 10. Germline values: CDR1 GTSNPN, CDR2 SVGIG (reference sequence). For the CDR3, the DNA is TGTGCCGTCCTTAAGGGGGCCCTCACTGAAGCTTTCTTT. Its translation is CAVLKGALTEAFF. The variable domain in full, completed from reference TRBV30 and TRBJ1-1, reads SQTIHQWPATLVQPVGSPLSLECTVEGTSNPNLYWYRQAAGRGLQLLFYSVGIGQISSEVPQNLSASRPQDRQFILSSKKLLLSDSGFYLCAVLKGALTEAFFGQGTRLTVV.

This clonotype turned up a few times. The chain joins TRBV6-1 to TRBJ2-2; maybe TRBD2 (6 bases). The length of the CDR3 is 16 residues. CDR1 and CDR2 (germline): MNHNS, SASEGT. Trimming pared 6 bases from V and 2 bases from J, leaving 16 bases between. CDR3 sequence: CASRGPWGENTGELFF. CDR3 coding DNA: TGTGCCAGCAGGGGGCCGTGGGGGGAAAACACCGGGGAGCTGTTTTTT.

The sample holds many counts of this clonotype. The chain is built from TRBV12-3 or TRBV12-4 and TRBJ1-1, with D tentatively TRBD1 (5 bases). Trimming removed 7 bases at V and 5 bases at J, with 14 bases between. The length of the CDR3 is 13 residues. The CDR3 spells CASTQTEGTEAFF. CDR3 nucleotide sequence: TGTGCCAGCACTCAGACAGAGGGAACTGAAGCTTTCTTT.

In the case of this clonotype: An end of the junction does not agree with germline; a read error may underlie this. This rearrangement joins TRBV12-3 or TRBV12-4 to TRBJ2-7; possibly TRBD2 for D (6 bases). The CDR3 runs to 11 residues. For the CDR3, the DNA is TGTACCAGCGGGCCCGAGTACGAGCAGTACTTC. Encoded protein: CTSGPEYEQYF.

This clonotype was picked up many times. The chain combines TRBV2 with TRBJ1-5; 8 nucleotides line up with TRBD1. The length of the CDR3 is 14 residues. The V and J ends lost 6 bases and 4 bases, in that order; junction bases with no gene match: 5. The germline gives CDR1 SNHLY, CDR2 FYNNEI. CDR3 amino acids: CASSDRGPNQPQHF. In nucleotides, the CDR3 is TGTGCCAGCAGCGACAGGGGTCCTAATCAGCCCCAGCATTTT.

J is TRBJ1-4 and V is TRBV12-3 or TRBV12-4; a weak D match, TRBD1 (6 bases). The CDR3 spans 12 residues. The V end lost 7 bases, the J end lost 12 bases, and 15 bases lay between the germline ends. CDR3 DNA sequence: TGTGCCAGCACGAGGGGGTTACAAGAACTGTTTTTT. Translating it yields CASTRGLQELFF.

The V call is TRBV29-1, the J call TRBJ2-7; 8 bases map to TRBD1. Germline loops: CDR1 SQVTM, CDR2 ANQGSEA. The V and J ends lost 5 bases and 3 bases, in that order; junction bases with no gene match: 6. The CDR3 runs 13 residues. DNA of the CDR3: TGCAGCGTTCTCCAGGGGACAGGCTACGAGCAGTACTTC. This gives the protein CSVLQGTGYEQYF.

This chain uses TRBV4-1 with TRBJ1-1; D remains unclear. The CDR3 runs to 15 residues. Trimming removed 1 base from V and 2 bases from J, with 11 bases in between. CDR1 is MGHRA, CDR2 YSYEKL, per germline. CDR3 bases: TGCGCCAGCAGCCAAGGGAGGGTGGTAAACACTGAAGCTTTCTTT. It specifies CASSQGRVVNTEAFF.

This clonotype has more than one count but fewer than ten. The V call is TRBV28, the J call TRBJ1-2; 8 positions agree with TRBD1. V shed 11 bases, J shed 5 bases, and the junction held 16 bases outside the gene matches. The germline V gene encodes CDR1 MDHEN and CDR2 SYDVKM. The CDR3 extends over 15 amino acids. The CDR3 reads CAGGQGAASLYGYTF. Here the CDR3 DNA reads TGTGCCGGCGGGCAGGGGGCTGCCTCCCTGTATGGCTACACCTTC.

The chain recombines TRBV14 with TRBJ2-5, with TRBD2 matching over 10 bases. The germline CDR1 and CDR2 sequences are SGHDN and FVKESK. Losses at the gene ends were 0 bases for V and 5 bases for J; bases not matched to a gene: 9. This CDR3 has 17 amino acids. In DNA form, the CDR3 reads TGTGCCAGCAGCCAAGAGGCTAGCGGGGGAAAGATGGAGACCCAGTACTTC. As protein: CASSQEASGGKMETQYF.

The chain links TRBV10-3 to TRBJ2-7; D is possibly TRBD2 (6 bases). Germline loops: CDR1 ENHRY, CDR2 SYGVKD. V dropped 5 bases and J dropped 0 bases, with 14 bases sitting between them. CDR3 length: 15 residues. The CDR3 is CAISPRGGASYEQYF. CDR3 coding DNA: TGTGCCATCAGTCCCCGTGGAGGGGCCTCCTACGAGCAGTACTTC.

This clonotype was observed at least ten times. This sequence joins TRBV6-1 and TRBJ1-1, with a tentative D call TRBD1 (5 bases). CDR1 is MNHNS and CDR2 is SASEGT in the germline V gene. The V and J ends lost 8 bases and 1 base respectively, with 11 bases between them. The CDR3 totals 13 residues. CDR3 sequence (DNA): TGTGCCAGCGGTCGACAGAGGAACACTGAAGCTTTCTTT. Protein: CASGRQRNTEAFF.

This clonotype was observed a handful of times. The chain links TRBV12-5 to TRBJ1-5; a possible D gene is TRBD1 (5 bases). Trimming took off 0 bases at V and 3 bases at J, with 15 bases between the two ends. This CDR3 is 17 amino acids long. Germline CDR1 is LGHNT and CDR2 is FRNRAP. The CDR3 is CASGLVLAGLSNQPQHF. The DNA for the CDR3 is TGTGCTAGTGGTTTGGTACTGGCAGGGCTTTCCAATCAGCCCCAGCATTTT.

V gene TRBV15 combines with J gene TRBJ2-3; 9 bases are a match to TRBD2. The ends lost 3 bases at V and 0 bases at J; junction bases unmatched: 13. The CDR3 runs 19 residues. The germline V gene encodes CDR1 LNHNV and CDR2 YYDKDF (reference sequence). This CDR3 is CATSRRGLADDFSTDTQYF. The DNA of the CDR3 is TGTGCCACCAGCAGGAGGGGACTAGCTGACGACTTTAGCACAGATACGCAGTATTTT.

This clonotype was counted many times. This chain connects TRBV20-1 to TRBJ2-5; weak D call: TRBD2 (5 bases). CDR1 is DFQATT, CDR2 SNEGSKA, per germline (reference sequence). This CDR3 is 13 amino acids long. V was clipped by 5 bases and J by 3 bases, with 13 bases between them. For the CDR3, the DNA is TGCAGTGCTGCCCGGGGATCTGAAGAGACCCAGTACTTC. This encodes CSAARGSEETQYF.

This clonotype occurred a few times. This chain joins TRBV15 and TRBJ2-5; a weak D match, TRBD2 (6 bases). V was clipped by 2 bases and J by 1 base, with 14 bases between them. Germline lookup yields CDR1 LNHNV and CDR2 YYDKDF (reference sequence). The CDR3 totals 16 residues. CDR3 loop: CATSRSPSAFQETQYF. The CDR3 bases are TGTGCCACCAGCAGAAGCCCTAGCGCCTTCCAAGAGACCCAGTACTTC.

This chain uses TRBV15 with TRBJ1-2; the D is unclear. Germline CDR1 reads LNHNV; CDR2 reads YYDKDF (reference sequence). CDR3 size: 15 residues. Trimming shortened V by 5 bases and J by 0 bases, and 13 bases separated the two germline ends. The CDR3 nucleotides are TGTGCCACCAGCCCCCGGGGTGGGACTAACTATGGCTACACCTTC. Amino acids: CATSPRGGTNYGYTF.

The table lists this clonotype with many counts. V usage is TRBV12-5 and J usage is TRBJ2-7; D unresolved. V dropped 7 bases and J dropped 0 bases, with 13 bases sitting between them. Germline lookup yields CDR1 LGHNT and CDR2 FRNRAP. This CDR3 contains 14 residues. In nucleotides, the CDR3 is TGTGCTAGTGAGATAGGACCCAACTCCTACGAGCAGTACTTC. Encoded protein: CASEIGPNSYEQYF.

This clonotype showed up many times. V usage is TRBV27 and J usage is TRBJ2-7, with 11 bases that match TRBD2. Trimming removed 11 bases from V and 5 bases from J; junction bases left unmatched: 8. The CDR3 has 13 amino acids. CDR1 and CDR2 (germline): MNHEY, SMNVEV (reference sequence). The CDR3 reads CAVSGGAAHEQYF. Here the CDR3 DNA reads TGTGCCGTTAGCGGGGGGGCAGCCCACGAGCAGTACTTC.